The text below deals with one T cell receptor (beta chain). This sample stems from a study of memory CD4+ T cells and cytomegalovirus serostatus. Single viable CD3+CD4+CD8-CD45RO+ cells were sorted as the memory CD4+ T cells. Trimming shortened V by 5 bases and J by 8 bases, and 10 bases separated the two germline ends. The CDR3 runs 10 residues. Per the germline V gene, CDR1 is SQVTM and CDR2 is ANQGSEA. Here immunoSEQ multiplex PCR was the method, and the copy in TCRdb shows in-frame clones only, minus some. The sample holds about 57,000 clones; more than 60% are singletons and the top ten take approximately 0.82%.

The TCR originated in an adult in good health and CMV-seronegative. The rearrangement uses TRBV29-1 and TRBJ2-7; tentatively, D is TRBD1 (5 bases). The sequenced sample was memory CD4+ T cells from blood. The CDR3 nucleotides are TGCAGCGTTTTTTCGGACAAGCAGTACTTC. Amino acid sequence: CSVFSDKQYF.